Each of the 24 T cell receptor beta chains below was sequenced from the same sample in a study of identical twins. MiXCR, run by TCRdb on the 5' RACE reads, gives a single entry per CDR3 protein. The profile shows 1.5 million to 2 million distinct CDR3 sequences, about 31% of them singletons. The sample taken for sequencing was cord blood. Receptor source: a newborn girl in good health.

This clonotype has more than one count but fewer than ten. This chain joins TRBV20-1 and TRBJ2-7; 10 bases line up with TRBD1. Losses at the gene ends were 6 bases for V and 2 bases for J; bases not matched to a gene: 10. CDR3 size: 15 residues. Germline CDR1 DFQATT, CDR2 SNEGSKA (reference sequence). The CDR3 protein is CSAILPGQGTYEQYF. CDR3 in DNA: TGCAGTGCGATTCTCCCGGGACAGGGGACCTACGAGCAGTACTTC.

This clonotype appeared a few times. V usage is TRBV9 and J usage is TRBJ2-1; D is ambiguous. V lost 4 bases, J lost 13 bases, and 18 bases lay in between. The CDR3 is made up of 13 amino acids. The germline gives CDR1 SGDLS, CDR2 YYNGEE. DNA of the CDR3: TGTGCCAGCAGCACCCCCAGGCTTGAGACCCAGTTCTTC. Its translation is CASSTPRLETQFF.

The chain uses TRBV5-1 and TRBJ2-1, with a tentative D call TRBD2 (6 bases). Germline V gene lookup returns CDR1 SGHRS and CDR2 YFSETQ. V gave up 2 bases and J gave up 9 bases, with 15 bases separating them. The CDR3 is 14 amino acids. The chain's CDR3 is CASSLAGPSGEQFF. The CDR3, as DNA: TGCGCCAGCAGCTTAGCGGGCCCATCCGGTGAGCAGTTCTTC.

Only a few counts were recorded for this clonotype. Its ends do not fully match the called genes, so a read error is possible. The chain links TRBV3-1 to TRBJ2-3, with D possibly matching TRBD2 (6 bases). CDR3 length: 16 amino acids. Per germline, CDR1 LGHDT and CDR2 YNNKEL (reference sequence). For the CDR3, the DNA is TGTGCCAGCAACCAAGTAGGAGGGAGTGGCACAGATACGCAGTATTTT. Amino acids: CASNQVGGSGTDTQYF.

This clonotype has only a few counts. The chain links TRBV29-1 to TRBJ2-2; D might be TRBD1 (6 bases). CDR3 length: 18 amino acids. The ends were cut back, 6 bases at V and 0 bases at J, with 23 bases in the middle. Germline V gene lookup returns CDR1 SQVTM and CDR2 ANQGSEA. The CDR3 region is CSVAADSPWRSNTGELFF. As DNA, the CDR3 is TGCAGCGTGGCCGCGGACAGCCCCTGGCGGTCGAACACCGGGGAGCTGTTTTTT.

This clonotype was found once. The chain recombines TRBV9 with TRBJ2-7, with D possibly TRBD2 on 5 matching bases. Trimming took off 4 bases at V and 7 bases at J, with 15 bases between the two ends. This CDR3 spans 13 amino acids. From germline, CDR1 is SGDLS and CDR2 YYNGEE. The CDR3 sequence: CASSSSPRGEQYF. The DNA of the CDR3 is TGTGCCAGCAGCTCATCCCCCCGGGGAGAGCAGTACTTC.

This clonotype has at least ten counts. The CDR3 DNA reads TGCGCCAGCAGCTTAGTAGCGGGGGAGAACTACGAGCAGTACTTC. It is translated as CASSLVAGENYEQYF. The chain joins TRBV5-1 to TRBJ2-7; 9 bases map to TRBD2. Germline V lookup: CDR1 SGHRS, CDR2 YFSETQ. CDR3 length: 15 residues. V was clipped by 2 bases and J by 3 bases; unmatched bases: 6. Drawing the rest from reference TRBV5-1 and TRBJ2-7, the complete variable domain is KAGVTQTPRYLIKTRGQQVTLSCSPISGHRSVSWYQQTPGQGLQFLFEYFSETQRNKGNFPGRFSGRQFSNSRSEMNVSTLELGDSALYLCASSLVAGENYEQYFGPGTRLTVT.

Remarks on this clonotype: The junction and the germline gene differ at one end; a read error may be behind it. This chain joins TRBV9 and TRBJ2-1, with D unclear. The CDR3 is 11 amino acids. Germline loops: CDR1 SGDLS, CDR2 YYNGEE. The CDR3: CASIVGNEQFF. As DNA, the CDR3 is TGTGCCAGCATCGTAGGGAATGAGCAGTTCTTC.

This clonotype was observed a handful of times. The chain combines TRBV6-1 with TRBJ2-1; 7 nucleotides line up with TRBD2. Germline V gene data show CDR1 as MNHNS and CDR2 as SASEGT. After removal of 3 bases from V and 0 bases from J, the junction contained 8 bases not matched to a gene. This CDR3 is 17 amino acids long. CDR3 in amino acids: CASSDTSGVSSYNEQFF. In nucleotides, the CDR3 is TGTGCCAGCAGTGATACCAGCGGGGTCAGCTCCTACAATGAGCAGTTCTTC.

The chain combines TRBV20-1 with TRBJ2-3; tentatively, D is TRBD1 or TRBD2 (8 bases each). Trimming cost V 5 bases and J 4 bases, with 25 bases left between them. Per the germline V gene, CDR1 is DFQATT and CDR2 is SNEGSKA (reference sequence). The CDR3 spans 17 residues. The CDR3 protein is CSARGQAAGVVSDTQYF. In nucleotides, the CDR3 is TGCAGTGCTCGGGGACAGGCAGCGGGAGTTGTCTCAGATACGCAGTATTTT.

This chain uses TRBV24-1 with TRBJ1-4; D perhaps matches TRBD1 (6 bases). Germline lookup yields CDR1 KGHDR and CDR2 SFDVKD. The CDR3 runs 17 residues. Trimming shortened V by 0 bases and J by 4 bases, and 14 bases separated the two germline ends. This CDR3 reads CATSDLEDREYNEKLFF. CDR3 nucleotide sequence: TGTGCCACCAGTGATTTGGAGGACAGAGAATATAATGAAAAACTGTTTTTT.

This clonotype was seen repeatedly, ten times or more. CDR3 region: CSVYLGAGNEKLFF. The CDR3 DNA sequence: TGCAGCGTCTATTTAGGTGCGGGTAATGAAAAACTGTTTTTT. The genes are TRBV29-1 and TRBJ1-4; no reliable D call. The CDR3 loop spans 14 amino acids. Trimming left V 6 bases short and J 4 bases short, with 15 bases between. Germline CDR1 reads SQVTM; CDR2 reads ANQGSEA.

In its sample, this clonotype was seen a few times. This sequence joins TRBV11-2 and TRBJ2-1, with 8 bases identical to TRBD2. Losses at the gene ends were 1 base for V and 6 bases for J; bases not matched to a gene: 20. Germline assignment: CDR1 SGHAT and CDR2 FQNNGV. The CDR3 has 20 residues. In nucleotides, the CDR3 is TGTGCCAGCAGCTTAGTCATACTACTACTACTAGCGGCGGGGCTCAATGAGCAGTTCTTC. Protein sequence: CASSLVILLLLAAGLNEQFF. Looking up the rest from reference TRBV11-2 and TRBJ2-1 gives the full variable domain: EAGVAQSPRYKIIEKRQSVAFWCNPISGHATLYWYQQILGQGPKLLIQFQNNGVVDDSQLPKDRFSAERLKGVDSTLKIQPAKLEDSAVYLCASSLVILLLLAAGLNEQFFGPGTRLTVL.

The V call is TRBV7-8, the J call TRBJ1-1; no reliable D call. The CDR3 sequence is 14 residues long. Trimming took 5 bases from V and 0 from J, leaving 10 bases between them. Germline V gives CDR1 SGHVS, CDR2 FQNEAQ. CDR3 loop: CASSNGRLNTEAFF. For the CDR3, the DNA is TGTGCCAGCAGCAATGGACGGTTGAACACTGAAGCTTTCTTT.

This clonotype was picked up one time. This sequence joins TRBV6-1 and TRBJ2-2; D may be TRBD1 (6 bases). Trimming removed 7 bases from V and 6 bases from J, with 18 bases in between. This CDR3 spans 15 amino acids. CDR1 MNHNS and CDR2 SASEGT come from the germline V gene. The CDR3 is CASTQQGRMAGELFF. As DNA, the CDR3 is TGTGCCAGCACCCAACAGGGTAGGATGGCCGGGGAGCTGTTTTTT.

Concerning this clonotype itself: It may be a read error: a sequence one base away is much more abundant. The chain combines TRBV11-2 with TRBJ2-1, with D possibly TRBD2 on 6 matching bases. CDR3 size: 15 residues. Germline CDR1 and CDR2: SGHAT and FQNNGV. In DNA form, the CDR3 reads TGTGCCAGCGGCTTAGTCGGGGGTACCTACAATGAGCAGTTCTTC. Protein sequence: CASGLVGGTYNEQFF. The full variable domain, with the rest looked up from reference TRBV11-2 and TRBJ2-1, is EAGVAQSPRYKIIEKRQSVAFWCNPISGHATLYWYQQILGQGPKLLIQFQNNGVVDDSQLPKDRFSAERLKGVDSTLKIQPAKLEDSAVYLCASGLVGGTYNEQFFGPGTRLTVL.

This clonotype was detected only a few times. It is likely a read error: a sequence one base away is far more abundant. The chain carries TRBV11-3 and TRBJ1-1; a possible D gene is TRBD1 (5 bases). V lost 3 bases and J 3 bases, leaving 8 bases between the germline ends. Germline CDR1 reads SGHNT; CDR2 reads YENEEA. The CDR3 runs 13 residues. DNA of the CDR3: TGTGCCAGCAGCTTGACAGTGGACACTGAAGCTTTCTTT. Translated, it gives CASSLTVDTEAFF. The entire variable domain, with the rest obtained from reference TRBV11-3 and TRBJ1-1, is as follows: EAGVVQSPRYKIIEKKQPVAFWCNPISGHNTLYWYLQNLGQGPELLIRYENEEAVDDSQLPKDRFSAERLKGVDSTLKIQPAELGDSAVYLCASSLTVDTEAFFGQGTRLTVV.

As regards this clonotype: The junction departs from germline at one end; a sequencing error may be responsible. V usage is TRBV6-6 and J usage is TRBJ2-1; 10 bases are shared with TRBD1. CDR3 length: 15 amino acids. Germline V gene data show CDR1 as MNHNY and CDR2 as SVGAGI (reference sequence). CDR3: CASKDRDRGYNEQLF. The CDR3 DNA follows: TGTGCCAGCAAAGACCGGGACAGGGGCTACAATGAGCAGTTATTC.

The rearrangement joins TRBV7-2 to TRBJ1-2; 8 bases line up with TRBD1. The CDR3 is 15 amino acids. V shed 1 base, J shed 4 bases, and the junction held 5 bases outside the gene matches. The germline V gene encodes CDR1 SGHTA and CDR2 FQGNSA. This chain's CDR3 is CASSLDPTGGYGYTF. In DNA, the CDR3 is TGTGCCAGCAGCTTAGATCCCACAGGGGGCTATGGCTACACCTTC.

V is TRBV10-1 and J is TRBJ2-3; D ambiguous. The CDR3 contains 14 residues. Looked up from germline, CDR1 is WNHNN and CDR2 is SYGVQD (reference sequence). The V end was cut by 4 bases, the J end by 4 bases, with 12 bases between. The CDR3 DNA follows: TGCGCCAGCAGTGCCTGGACCCTTGCAGATACGCAGTATTTT. Its protein is CASSAWTLADTQYF.

V is TRBV7-9 and J is TRBJ1-6; possibly TRBD1 for D (6 bases). This CDR3 is 14 amino acids long. CDR1 is SEHNR and CDR2 is FQNEAQ in the germline V gene (reference sequence). Trimming left V 2 bases short and J 7 bases short, with 9 bases between. In DNA, the CDR3 is TGTGCCAGCAGCTTACCGGGACAAAATTCACCCCTCCACTTT. It specifies CASSLPGQNSPLHF.

This clonotype was detected a few times. The V and J genes are TRBV7-9 and TRBJ2-7; the D is unclear. The V gene's germline CDR1 is SEHNR and CDR2 FQNEAQ (reference sequence). The CDR3 is 14 amino acids. The V and J ends lost 2 bases and 7 bases respectively, with 15 bases between them. The CDR3 here is CASSLLAAANEQYF. The CDR3 bases are TGTGCCAGCAGCTTATTGGCCGCCGCTAATGAGCAGTACTTC.

The V and J genes are TRBV27 and TRBJ2-2, with no clear D. CDR3 length: 16 amino acids. The V and J ends lost 0 bases and 6 bases respectively, with 14 bases between them. Germline V gene sequence: CDR1 MNHEY, CDR2 SMNVEV (reference sequence). The CDR3 DNA follows: TGTGCCAGCAGTTTATCGCATATCCGGAAGTCCGGGGAGCTGTTTTTT. It specifies CASSLSHIRKSGELFF.

The chain couples TRBV27 to TRBJ1-1; D is unclear. V was clipped by 3 bases and J by 4 bases, with 12 bases between them. Germline CDR1 and CDR2: MNHEY and SMNVEV (reference sequence). This CDR3 region has 14 residues. This CDR3 is CASSLWEGSTEAFF. The CDR3 region has the DNA TGTGCCAGCAGTTTGTGGGAAGGGAGCACTGAAGCTTTCTTT.